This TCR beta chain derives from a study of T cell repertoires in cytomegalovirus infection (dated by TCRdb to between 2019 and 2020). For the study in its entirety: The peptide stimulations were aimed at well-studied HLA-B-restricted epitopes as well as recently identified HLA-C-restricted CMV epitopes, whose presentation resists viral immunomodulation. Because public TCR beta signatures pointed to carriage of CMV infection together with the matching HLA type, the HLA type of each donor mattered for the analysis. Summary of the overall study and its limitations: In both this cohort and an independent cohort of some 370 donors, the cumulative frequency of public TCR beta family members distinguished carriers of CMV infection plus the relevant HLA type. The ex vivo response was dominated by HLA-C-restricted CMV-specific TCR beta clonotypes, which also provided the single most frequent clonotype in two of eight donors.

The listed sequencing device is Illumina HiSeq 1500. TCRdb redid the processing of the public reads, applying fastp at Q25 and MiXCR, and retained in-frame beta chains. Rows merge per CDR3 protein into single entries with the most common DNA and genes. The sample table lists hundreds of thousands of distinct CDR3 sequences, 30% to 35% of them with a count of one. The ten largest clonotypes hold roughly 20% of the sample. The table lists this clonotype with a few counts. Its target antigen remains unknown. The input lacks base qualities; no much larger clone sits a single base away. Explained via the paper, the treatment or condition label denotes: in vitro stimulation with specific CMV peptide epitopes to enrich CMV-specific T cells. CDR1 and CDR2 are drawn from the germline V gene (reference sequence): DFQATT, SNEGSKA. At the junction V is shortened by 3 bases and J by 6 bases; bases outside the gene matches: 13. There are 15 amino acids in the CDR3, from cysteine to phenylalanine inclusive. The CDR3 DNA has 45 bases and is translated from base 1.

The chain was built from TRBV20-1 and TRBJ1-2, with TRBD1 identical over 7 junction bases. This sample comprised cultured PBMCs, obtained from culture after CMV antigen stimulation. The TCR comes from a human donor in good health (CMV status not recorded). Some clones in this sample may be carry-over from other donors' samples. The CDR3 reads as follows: CSASSNLGTVHGYTF. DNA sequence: TGCAGTGCTAGTAGTAACCTGGGGACAGTCCATGGCTACACCTTC.